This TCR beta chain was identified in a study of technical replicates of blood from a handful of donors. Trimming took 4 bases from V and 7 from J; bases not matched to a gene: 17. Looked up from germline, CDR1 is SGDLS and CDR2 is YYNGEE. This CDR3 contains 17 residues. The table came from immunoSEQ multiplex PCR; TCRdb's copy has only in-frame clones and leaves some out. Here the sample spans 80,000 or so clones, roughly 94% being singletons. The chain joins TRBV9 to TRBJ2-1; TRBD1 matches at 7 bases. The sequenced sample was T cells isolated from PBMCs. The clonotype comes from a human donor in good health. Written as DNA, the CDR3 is TGTGCCAGCAGCCCCACAGGGGCCCCCGGGGATGGGAATGAGCAGTTCTTC. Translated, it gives CASSPTGAPGDGNEQFF.